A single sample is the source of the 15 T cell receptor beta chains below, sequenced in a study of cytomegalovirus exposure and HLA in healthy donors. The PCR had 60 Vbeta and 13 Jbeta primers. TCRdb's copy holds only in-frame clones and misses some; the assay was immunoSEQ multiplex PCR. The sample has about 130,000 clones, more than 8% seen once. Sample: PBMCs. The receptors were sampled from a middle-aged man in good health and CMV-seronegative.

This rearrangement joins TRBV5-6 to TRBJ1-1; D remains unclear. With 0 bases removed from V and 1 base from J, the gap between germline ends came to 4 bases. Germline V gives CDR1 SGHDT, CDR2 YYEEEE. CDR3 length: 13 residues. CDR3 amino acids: CASSLGRNTEAFF. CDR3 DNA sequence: TGTGCCAGCAGCTTGGGCAGGAACACTGAAGCTTTCTTT.

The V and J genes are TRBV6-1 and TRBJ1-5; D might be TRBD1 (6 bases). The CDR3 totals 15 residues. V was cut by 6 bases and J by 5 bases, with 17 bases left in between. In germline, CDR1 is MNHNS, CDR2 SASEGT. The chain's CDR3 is CASSDIRGIDQPQHF. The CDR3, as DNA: TGTGCCAGCAGCGATATCAGGGGAATCGATCAGCCCCAGCATTTT.

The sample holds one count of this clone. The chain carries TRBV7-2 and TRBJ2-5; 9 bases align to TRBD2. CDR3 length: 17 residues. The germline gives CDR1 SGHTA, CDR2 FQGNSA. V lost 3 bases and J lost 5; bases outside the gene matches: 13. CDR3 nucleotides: TGTGCCAGCAGCTTGCCTAGCGGGGATCTCAGTAGGGAGACCCAGTACTTC. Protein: CASSLPSGDLSRETQYF.

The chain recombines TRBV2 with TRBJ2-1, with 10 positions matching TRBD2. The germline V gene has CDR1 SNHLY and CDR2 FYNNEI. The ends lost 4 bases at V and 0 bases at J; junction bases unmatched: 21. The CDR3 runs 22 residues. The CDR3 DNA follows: TGTGCCAGCAGTGTGGTAGCGGGGGGAGCTCCTACAACTCTCAGCTCCTACAATGAGCAGTTCTTC. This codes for CASSVVAGGAPTTLSSYNEQFF.

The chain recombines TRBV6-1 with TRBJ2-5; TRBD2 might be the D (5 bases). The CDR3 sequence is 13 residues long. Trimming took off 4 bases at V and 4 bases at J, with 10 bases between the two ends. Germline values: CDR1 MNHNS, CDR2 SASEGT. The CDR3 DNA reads TGTGCCAGCAGTGTTTGGCTAGCAGAGACCCAGTACTTC. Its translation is CASSVWLAETQYF.

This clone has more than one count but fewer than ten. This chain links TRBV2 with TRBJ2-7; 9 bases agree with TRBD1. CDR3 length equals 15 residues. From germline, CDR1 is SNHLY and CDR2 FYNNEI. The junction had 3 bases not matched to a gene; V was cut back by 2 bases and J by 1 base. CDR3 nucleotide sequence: TGTGCCAGCAGTGAACCGGGACAGGGTTCCTACGAGCAGTACTTC. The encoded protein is CASSEPGQGSYEQYF.

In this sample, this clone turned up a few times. The CDR3 DNA is TGTGCCAGGCAGGGAGGAAACACCATATATTTT. It is translated as CARQGGNTIYF. The chain is built from TRBV7-9 and TRBJ1-3; perhaps TRBD1 as D (5 bases). Germline assignment: CDR1 SEHNR and CDR2 FQNEAQ (reference sequence). This CDR3 is 11 amino acids long. V was pared by 9 bases and J by 4 bases, with 7 bases between.

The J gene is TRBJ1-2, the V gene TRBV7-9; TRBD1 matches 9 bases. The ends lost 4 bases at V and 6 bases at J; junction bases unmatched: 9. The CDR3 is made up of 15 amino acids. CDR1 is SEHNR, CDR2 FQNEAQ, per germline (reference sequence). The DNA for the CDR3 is TGTGCCAGCAGCTACTCCGGGACAGGGTATCATGGCTACACCTTC. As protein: CASSYSGTGYHGYTF.

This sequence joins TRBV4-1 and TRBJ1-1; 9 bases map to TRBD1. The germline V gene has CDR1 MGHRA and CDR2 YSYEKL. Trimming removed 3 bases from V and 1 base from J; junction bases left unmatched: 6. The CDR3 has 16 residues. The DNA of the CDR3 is TGCGCCAGCAGCCACCCGACGGGACAGGGGAACACTGAAGCTTTCTTT. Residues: CASSHPTGQGNTEAFF.

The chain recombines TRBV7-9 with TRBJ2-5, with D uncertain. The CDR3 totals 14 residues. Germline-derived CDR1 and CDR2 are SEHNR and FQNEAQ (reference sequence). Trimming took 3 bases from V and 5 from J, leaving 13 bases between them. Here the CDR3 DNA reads TGTGCCAGCAGCTTTCAGCTGGGCCGGGAGACCCAGTACTTC. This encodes CASSFQLGRETQYF.

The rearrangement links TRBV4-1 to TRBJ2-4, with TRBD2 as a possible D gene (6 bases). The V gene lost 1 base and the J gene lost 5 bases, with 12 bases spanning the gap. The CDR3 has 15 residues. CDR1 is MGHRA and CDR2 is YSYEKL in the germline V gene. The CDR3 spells CASSQGGDWQNIQYF. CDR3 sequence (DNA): TGCGCCAGCAGCCAAGGGGGGGATTGGCAAAACATTCAGTACTTC.

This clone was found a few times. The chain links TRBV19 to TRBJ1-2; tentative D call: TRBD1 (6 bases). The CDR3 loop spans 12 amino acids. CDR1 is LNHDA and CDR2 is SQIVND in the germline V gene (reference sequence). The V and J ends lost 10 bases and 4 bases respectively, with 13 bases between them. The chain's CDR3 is CATTTGIYGYTF. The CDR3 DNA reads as TGTGCCACGACGACAGGAATCTATGGCTACACCTTC. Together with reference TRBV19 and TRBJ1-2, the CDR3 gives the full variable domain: DGGITQSPKYLFRKEGQNVTLSCEQNLNHDAMYWYRQDPGQGLRLIYYSQIVNDFQKGDIAEGYSVSREKKESFPLTVTSAQKNPTAFYLCATTTGIYGYTFGSGTRLTVV.

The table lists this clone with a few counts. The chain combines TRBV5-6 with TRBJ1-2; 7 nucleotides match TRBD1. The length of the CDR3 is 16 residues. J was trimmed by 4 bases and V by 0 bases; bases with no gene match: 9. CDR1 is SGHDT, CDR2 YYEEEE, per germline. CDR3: CASSLVPLRGLYGYTF. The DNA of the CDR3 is TGTGCCAGCAGCTTGGTGCCACTTAGGGGGCTCTATGGCTACACCTTC.

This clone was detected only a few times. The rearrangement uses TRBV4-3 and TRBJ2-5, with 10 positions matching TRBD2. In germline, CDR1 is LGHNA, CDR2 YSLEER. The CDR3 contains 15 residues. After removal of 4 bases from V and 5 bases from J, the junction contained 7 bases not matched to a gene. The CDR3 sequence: CASSPGLAGVETQYF. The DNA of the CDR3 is TGCGCCAGCAGCCCCGGGCTAGCGGGGGTTGAGACCCAGTACTTC.

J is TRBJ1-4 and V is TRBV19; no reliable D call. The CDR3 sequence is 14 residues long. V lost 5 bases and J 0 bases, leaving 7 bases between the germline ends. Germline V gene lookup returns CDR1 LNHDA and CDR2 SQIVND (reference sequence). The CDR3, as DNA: TGTGCCAGTAGTTTGGCAGCAACTAATGAAAAACTGTTTTTT. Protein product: CASSLAATNEKLFF.